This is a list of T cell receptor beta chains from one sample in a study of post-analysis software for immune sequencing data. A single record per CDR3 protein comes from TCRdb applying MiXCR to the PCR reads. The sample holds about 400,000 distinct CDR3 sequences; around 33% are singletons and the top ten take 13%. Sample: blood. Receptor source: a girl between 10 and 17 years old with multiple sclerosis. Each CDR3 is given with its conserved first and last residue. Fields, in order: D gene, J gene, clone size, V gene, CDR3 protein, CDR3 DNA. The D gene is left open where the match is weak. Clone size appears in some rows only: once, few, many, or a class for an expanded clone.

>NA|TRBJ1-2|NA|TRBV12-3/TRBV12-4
CASSFEDGSYGYTF
TGTGCCAGCAGTTTTGAGGACGGCTCCTATGGTTACACCTTC
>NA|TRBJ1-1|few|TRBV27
CASSAFGGPNTEAFF
TGTGCCAGCAGCGCCTTTGGGGGGCCGAACACTGAAGCTTTCTTT
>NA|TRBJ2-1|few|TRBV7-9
CASSSRTDGSYNEQFF
TGTGCCAGCAGCTCCCGGACAGATGGCTCCTACAATGAGCAGTTCTTC
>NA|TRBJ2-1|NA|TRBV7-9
CASSFQQGGKAEQFF
TGTGCCAGCAGCTTTCAGCAGGGCGGGAAAGCTGAGCAGTTCTTC
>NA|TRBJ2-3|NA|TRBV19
CASNGRGRTDTQYF
TGTGCCAGTAATGGGCGGGGGCGCACAGATACGCAGTATTTT
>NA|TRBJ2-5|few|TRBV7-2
CASSHLGGAEETQYF
TGTGCCAGCAGCCATCTGGGGGGGGCGGAAGAGACCCAGTACTTC
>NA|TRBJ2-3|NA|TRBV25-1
CASHPLGTDTQYF
TGTGCCAGCCATCCGTTAGGGACAGATACGCAGTATTTT
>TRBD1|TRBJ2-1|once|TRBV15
CATKGQGAGNEQFF
TGTGCCACTAAGGGACAGGGGGCTGGCAATGAGCAGTTCTTC
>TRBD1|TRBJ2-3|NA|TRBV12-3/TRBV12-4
CASSFTGGADTEYF
TGTGCCAGCAGTTTTACAGGGGGCGCAGATACGGAGTATTTT
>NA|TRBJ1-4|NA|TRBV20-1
CSASGEGGTGKLFF
TGCAGTGCTAGCGGGGAGGGAGGAACAGGGAAACTGTTTTTT
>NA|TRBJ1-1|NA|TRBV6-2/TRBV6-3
CASSYETGLNTEAFF
TGTGCCAGCAGTTACGAGACAGGCCTGAACACTGAAGCTTTCTTT
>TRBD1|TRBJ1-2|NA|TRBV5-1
CASSTLKTGSSGRGYTF
TGCGCCAGCAGCACCTTAAAGACAGGGTCGTCGGGTCGTGGCTACACCTTC
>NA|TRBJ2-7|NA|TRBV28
CASSSPLFKQGGLPYEQYF
TGTGCCAGCAGTTCTCCCCTCTTTAAACAGGGCGGCCTCCCCTACGAGCAGTACTTC